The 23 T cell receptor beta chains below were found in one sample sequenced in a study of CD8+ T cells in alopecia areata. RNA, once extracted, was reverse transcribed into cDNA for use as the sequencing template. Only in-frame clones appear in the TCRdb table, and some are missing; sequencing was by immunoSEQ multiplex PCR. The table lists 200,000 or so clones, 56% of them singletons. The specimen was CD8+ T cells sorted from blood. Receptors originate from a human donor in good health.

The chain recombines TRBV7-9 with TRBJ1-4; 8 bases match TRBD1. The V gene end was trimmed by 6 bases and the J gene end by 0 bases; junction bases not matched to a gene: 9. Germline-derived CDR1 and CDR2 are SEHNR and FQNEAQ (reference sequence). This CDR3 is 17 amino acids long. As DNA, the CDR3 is TGTGCCAGCAGTTCCGGGACAGGATTTGCAACTAATGAAAAACTGTTTTTT. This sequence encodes CASSSGTGFATNEKLFF. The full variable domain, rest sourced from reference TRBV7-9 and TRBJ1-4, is DTGVSQNPRHKITKRGQNVTFRCDPISEHNRLYWYRQTLGQGPEFLTYFQNEAQLEKSRLLSDRFSAERPKGSFSTLEIQRTEQGDSAMYLCASSSGTGFATNEKLFFGSGTQLSVL.

CDR3 residues: CASSQGSDTQYF. CDR3 DNA sequence: TGCGCCAGCAGCCAGGGGTCAGATACGCAGTATTTT. The chain recombines TRBV4-1 with TRBJ2-3; no clear D. In germline, CDR1 is MGHRA, CDR2 YSYEKL. CDR3 length equals 12 residues. The V end was cut by 3 bases, the J end by 4 bases, with 5 bases between.

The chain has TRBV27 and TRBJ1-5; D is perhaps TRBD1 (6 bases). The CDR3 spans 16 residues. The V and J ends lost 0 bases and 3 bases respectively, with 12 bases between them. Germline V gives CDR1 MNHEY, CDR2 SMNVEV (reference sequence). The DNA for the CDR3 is TGTGCCAGCAGTTTATCTAGGGGGGCGATCAATCAGCCCCAGCATTTT. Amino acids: CASSLSRGAINQPQHF.

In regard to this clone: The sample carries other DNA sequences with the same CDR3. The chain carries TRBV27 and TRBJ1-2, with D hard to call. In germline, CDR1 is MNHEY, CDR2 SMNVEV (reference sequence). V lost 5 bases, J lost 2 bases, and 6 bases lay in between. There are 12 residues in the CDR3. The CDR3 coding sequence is TGTGCCAGCAGTCCCAACAACTATGGCTACACCTTC. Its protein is CASSPNNYGYTF.

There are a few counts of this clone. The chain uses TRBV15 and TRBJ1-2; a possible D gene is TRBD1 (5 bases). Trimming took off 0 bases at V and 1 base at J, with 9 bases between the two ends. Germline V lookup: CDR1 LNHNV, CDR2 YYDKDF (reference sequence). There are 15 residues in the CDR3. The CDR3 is CATSRDQGVNYGYTF. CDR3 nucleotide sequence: TGTGCCACCAGCAGAGATCAGGGAGTTAACTATGGCTACACCTTC.

The CDR3 here is CSVGGHSTEAFF. The CDR3 bases are TGCAGCGTTGGAGGGCACAGCACTGAAGCTTTCTTT. The rearrangement joins TRBV29-1 to TRBJ1-1; D remains unclear. Per germline, CDR1 SQVTM and CDR2 ANQGSEA. V was pared by 4 bases and J by 4 bases, with 10 bases between. The CDR3 runs to 12 residues.

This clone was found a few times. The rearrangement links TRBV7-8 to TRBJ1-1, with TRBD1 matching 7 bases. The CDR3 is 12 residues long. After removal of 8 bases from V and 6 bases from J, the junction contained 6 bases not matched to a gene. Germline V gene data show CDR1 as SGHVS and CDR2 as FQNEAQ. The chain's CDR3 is CASGPGGPEAFF. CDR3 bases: TGTGCCAGCGGCCCAGGGGGACCTGAAGCTTTCTTT.

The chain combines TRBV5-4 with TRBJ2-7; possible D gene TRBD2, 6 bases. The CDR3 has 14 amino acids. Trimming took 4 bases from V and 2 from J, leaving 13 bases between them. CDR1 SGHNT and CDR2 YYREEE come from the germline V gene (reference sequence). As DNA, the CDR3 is TGTGCCAGCAGCGCCGGGACTGATCCCTACGAGCAGTACTTC. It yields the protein CASSAGTDPYEQYF.

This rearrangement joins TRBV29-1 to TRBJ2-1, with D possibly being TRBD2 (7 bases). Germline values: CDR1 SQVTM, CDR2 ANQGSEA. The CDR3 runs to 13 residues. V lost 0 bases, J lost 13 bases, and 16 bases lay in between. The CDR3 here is CSVEEVGGGTQFF. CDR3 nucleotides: TGCAGCGTTGAAGAGGTGGGAGGGGGGACCCAGTTCTTC.

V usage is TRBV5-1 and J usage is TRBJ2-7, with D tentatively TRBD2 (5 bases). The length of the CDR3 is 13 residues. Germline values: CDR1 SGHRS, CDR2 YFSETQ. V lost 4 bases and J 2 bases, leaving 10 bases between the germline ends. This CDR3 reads CASSEGAPYEQYF. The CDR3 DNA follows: TGCGCCAGCAGCGAGGGTGCCCCCTACGAGCAGTACTTC.

The CDR3: CASSLAWGVTIGEQFF. CDR3 sequence (DNA): TGTGCCAGCAGCTTAGCATGGGGAGTCACAATCGGCGAGCAGTTCTTC. This chain connects TRBV7-6 to TRBJ2-1, with a weak D call TRBD2 (5 bases). CDR3 length: 16 residues. The germline CDR1 and CDR2 sequences are SGHVS and FNYEAQ. Trimming left V 0 bases short and J 10 bases short, with 19 bases between.

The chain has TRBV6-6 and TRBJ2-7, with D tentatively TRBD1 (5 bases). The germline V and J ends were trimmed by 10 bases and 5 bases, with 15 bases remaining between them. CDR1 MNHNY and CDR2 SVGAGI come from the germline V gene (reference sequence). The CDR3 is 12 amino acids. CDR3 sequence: CATRASVHEQYF. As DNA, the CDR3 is TGTGCCACCAGGGCGAGCGTCCACGAGCAGTACTTC.

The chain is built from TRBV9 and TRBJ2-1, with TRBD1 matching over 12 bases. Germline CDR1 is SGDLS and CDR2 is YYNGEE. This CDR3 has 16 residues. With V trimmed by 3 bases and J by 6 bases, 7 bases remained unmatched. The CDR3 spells CASSARDRGLSNEQFF. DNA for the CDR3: TGTGCCAGCAGCGCGAGGGACAGGGGGCTCTCCAATGAGCAGTTCTTC.

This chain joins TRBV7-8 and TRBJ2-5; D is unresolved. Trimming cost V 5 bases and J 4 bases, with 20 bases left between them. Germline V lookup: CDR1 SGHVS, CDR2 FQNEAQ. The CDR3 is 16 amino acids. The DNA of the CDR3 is TGTGCCAGCAGCCTTCCCACACTGAATCCAAGAGAGACCCAGTACTTC. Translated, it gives CASSLPTLNPRETQYF.

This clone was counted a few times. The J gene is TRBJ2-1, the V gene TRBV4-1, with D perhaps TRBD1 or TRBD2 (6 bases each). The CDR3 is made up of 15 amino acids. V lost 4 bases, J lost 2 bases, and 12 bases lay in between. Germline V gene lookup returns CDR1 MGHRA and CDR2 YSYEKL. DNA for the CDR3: TGCGCCAGCAGCCCCGCGGGACACCCCTACAATGAGCAGTTCTTC. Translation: CASSPAGHPYNEQFF.

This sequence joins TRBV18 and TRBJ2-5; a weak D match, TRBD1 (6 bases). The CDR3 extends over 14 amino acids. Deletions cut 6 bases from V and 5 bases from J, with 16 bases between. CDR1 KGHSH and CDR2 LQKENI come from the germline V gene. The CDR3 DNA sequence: TGTGCCAGCTCCCAACCCGGGACACAGGAGACCCAGTACTTC. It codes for CASSQPGTQETQYF.

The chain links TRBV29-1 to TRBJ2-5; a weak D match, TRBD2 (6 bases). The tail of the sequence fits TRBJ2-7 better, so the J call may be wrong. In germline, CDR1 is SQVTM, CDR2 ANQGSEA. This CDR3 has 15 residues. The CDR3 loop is CSVEAVSGGSYEQYF. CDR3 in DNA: TGCAGCGTTGAAGCGGTATCCGGGGGCTCCTACGAGCAGTACTTC.

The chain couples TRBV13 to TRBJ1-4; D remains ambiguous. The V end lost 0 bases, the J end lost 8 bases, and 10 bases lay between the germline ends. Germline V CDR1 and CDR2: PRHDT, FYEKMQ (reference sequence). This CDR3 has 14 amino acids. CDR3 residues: CASSLGGGIEKLFF. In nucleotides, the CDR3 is TGTGCCAGCAGCTTAGGCGGCGGGATCGAAAAACTGTTTTTT.

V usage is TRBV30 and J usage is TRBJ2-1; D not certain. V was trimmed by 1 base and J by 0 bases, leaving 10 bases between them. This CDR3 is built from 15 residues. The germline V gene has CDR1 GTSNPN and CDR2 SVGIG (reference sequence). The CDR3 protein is CAWSAPPGSYNEQFF. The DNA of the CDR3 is TGTGCCTGGAGTGCGCCTCCGGGCTCCTACAATGAGCAGTTCTTC.

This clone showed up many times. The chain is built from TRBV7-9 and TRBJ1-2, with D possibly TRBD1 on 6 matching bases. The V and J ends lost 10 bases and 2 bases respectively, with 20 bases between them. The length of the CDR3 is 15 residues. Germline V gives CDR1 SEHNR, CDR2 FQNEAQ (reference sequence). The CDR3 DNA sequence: TGTGCCACCCAGAACGAAGGACAGTGGAACTATGGCTACACCTTC. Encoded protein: CATQNEGQWNYGYTF. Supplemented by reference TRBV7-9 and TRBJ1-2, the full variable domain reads DTGVSQNPRHKITKRGQNVTFRCDPISEHNRLYWYRQTLGQGPEFLTYFQNEAQLEKSRLLSDRFSAERPKGSFSTLEIQRTEQGDSAMYLCATQNEGQWNYGYTFGSGTRLTVV.

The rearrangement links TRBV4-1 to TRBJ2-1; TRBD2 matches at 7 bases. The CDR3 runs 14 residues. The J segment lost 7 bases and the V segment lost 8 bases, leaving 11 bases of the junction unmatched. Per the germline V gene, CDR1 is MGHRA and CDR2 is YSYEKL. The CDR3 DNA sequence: TGCGCCAGCCAGGCAGGGTTGGGGGGGAATGAGCAGTTCTTC. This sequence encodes CASQAGLGGNEQFF.

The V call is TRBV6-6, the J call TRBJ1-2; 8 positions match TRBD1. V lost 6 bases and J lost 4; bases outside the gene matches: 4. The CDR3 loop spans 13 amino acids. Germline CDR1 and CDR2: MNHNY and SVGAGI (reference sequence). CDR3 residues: CASRRQGLYGYTF. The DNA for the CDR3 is TGTGCCAGCAGGCGACAGGGGCTCTATGGCTACACCTTC.

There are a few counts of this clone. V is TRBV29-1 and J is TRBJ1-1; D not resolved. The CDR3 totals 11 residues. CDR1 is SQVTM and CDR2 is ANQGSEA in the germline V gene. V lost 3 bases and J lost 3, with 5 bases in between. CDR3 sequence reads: CSVDRDTEAFF. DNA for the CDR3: TGCAGCGTTGATAGAGACACTGAAGCTTTCTTT.